These T cell receptor beta chains were read from a single sample in a study of early T cells in non-severe SARS-CoV-2 infection. From the 5' RACE reads, TCRdb called clonotypes with MiXCR, one entry per CDR3 protein. The sample lists approximately 40,000 distinct CDR3 sequences; roughly 9.9% were seen once. The sample taken for sequencing was whole blood. These TCRs come from an adult who was a healthcare worker with PCR-confirmed SARS-CoV-2 infection or an uninfected control (not recorded which). CDR3s include the opening cysteine and the closing phenylalanine or tryptophan. Fields, in order: D gene, J gene, clone size, V gene, CDR3 protein, CDR3 DNA. D genes are given only for firm matches. Clone sizes are given selectively: once, few, many, or a class where the clone is expanded.

D gene: TRBD1; J gene: TRBJ1-2; clone size: few; V gene: TRBV6-2/TRBV6-3; CDR3 protein: CASAPGQLFQLIQANYGYTF; CDR3 DNA: TGTGCCAGCGCACCGGGACAGCTTTTCCAACTTATACAAGCTAACTATGGCTACACCTTC
D gene: .; J gene: TRBJ1-4; clone size: many; V gene: TRBV5-1; CDR3 protein: CASTQQIRQEKLFF; CDR3 DNA: TGCGCCAGCACCCAACAGATCCGGCAAGAAAAACTGTTTTTT
D gene: .; J gene: TRBJ1-2; clone size: .; V gene: TRBV19; CDR3 protein: CASSLARDTDRGYTF; CDR3 DNA: TGTGCCAGTAGCCTCGCCCGGGACACCGACAGGGGCTACACCTTC
D gene: .; J gene: TRBJ2-2; clone size: few; V gene: TRBV12-3/TRBV12-4; CDR3 protein: CASSLVGRAGRHTGELFF; CDR3 DNA: TGTGCCAGCAGTTTAGTCGGGCGGGCAGGGCGGCACACCGGGGAGCTGTTTTTT
D gene: .; J gene: TRBJ2-7; clone size: .; V gene: TRBV3-1; CDR3 protein: CASSPLRGEQYF; CDR3 DNA: TGTGCCAGCAGCCCCCTCCGGGGGGAGCAGTACTTC
D gene: .; J gene: TRBJ2-5; clone size: many; V gene: TRBV11-2; CDR3 protein: CASSSTGRFQTQYF; CDR3 DNA: TGTGCCAGCAGCTCGACAGGGAGGTTTCAGACCCAGTACTTC
D gene: .; J gene: TRBJ2-3; clone size: many; V gene: TRBV10-3; CDR3 protein: CAISRYTSTDTQYF; CDR3 DNA: TGTGCCATCAGTAGGTACACCAGCACAGATACGCAGTATTTT
D gene: .; J gene: TRBJ2-3; clone size: few; V gene: TRBV5-5; CDR3 protein: CASSWGVPDTQYF; CDR3 DNA: TGTGCCAGCAGCTGGGGGGTCCCAGATACGCAGTATTTT
D gene: .; J gene: TRBJ2-3; clone size: many; V gene: TRBV7-2; CDR3 protein: CASSLGSTDTQYF; CDR3 DNA: TGTGCCAGCAGCTTAGGTAGCACAGATACGCAGTATTTT
D gene: .; J gene: TRBJ2-3; clone size: .; V gene: TRBV27; CDR3 protein: CASSLKSTDTQYF; CDR3 DNA: TGTGCCAGCAGTTTAAAAAGCACAGATACGCAGTATTTT
D gene: TRBD2; J gene: TRBJ2-1; clone size: many; V gene: TRBV20-1; CDR3 protein: CSALPLLAGTYNEQFF; CDR3 DNA: TGCAGTGCTTTACCCCTCTTAGCGGGGACCTACAATGAGCAGTTCTTC
D gene: .; J gene: TRBJ2-3; clone size: .; V gene: TRBV15; CDR3 protein: CATSSLREGTDTQYF; CDR3 DNA: TGTGCCACCAGCAGTTTACGAGAGGGCACAGATACGCAGTATTTT
D gene: .; J gene: TRBJ2-7; clone size: many; V gene: TRBV20-1; CDR3 protein: CSVLSGSSYEQYF; CDR3 DNA: TGCAGCGTACTTAGCGGAAGCTCCTACGAGCAGTACTTC
D gene: .; J gene: TRBJ2-7; clone size: many; V gene: TRBV7-9; CDR3 protein: CASRPPGSGTYEQYF; CDR3 DNA: TGTGCCAGCAGACCACCGGGCTCAGGGACCTACGAGCAGTACTTC
D gene: TRBD1; J gene: TRBJ2-2; clone size: many; V gene: TRBV20-1; CDR3 protein: CSARTGALNTGELFF; CDR3 DNA: TGCAGTGCTAGGACAGGGGCGCTGAACACCGGGGAGCTGTTTTTT
D gene: .; J gene: TRBJ1-5; clone size: many; V gene: TRBV24-1; CDR3 protein: CATSDQDGPQHF; CDR3 DNA: TGTGCCACCAGTGACCAGGACGGGCCCCAGCATTTT
D gene: .; J gene: TRBJ2-1; clone size: .; V gene: TRBV7-3; CDR3 protein: CASSLTGHNEQFF; CDR3 DNA: TGTGCCAGCAGCTTAACGGGGCACAATGAGCAGTTCTTC
D gene: .; J gene: TRBJ1-6; clone size: .; V gene: TRBV6-1; CDR3 protein: CASSVLRQNSPLHF; CDR3 DNA: TGTGCCAGCAGTGTTTTGAGACAGAATTCACCCCTCCACTTT
D gene: .; J gene: TRBJ1-1; clone size: few; V gene: TRBV6-2/TRBV6-3; CDR3 protein: CASSSVDYTEAFF; CDR3 DNA: TGTGCCAGCAGTTCCGTGGATTACACTGAAGCTTTCTTT
D gene: TRBD1; J gene: TRBJ2-4; clone size: many; V gene: TRBV28; CDR3 protein: CASSFRQGRGNIQYF; CDR3 DNA: TGTGCCAGCAGTTTCAGACAGGGAAGGGGAAACATTCAGTACTTC
D gene: .; J gene: TRBJ2-2; clone size: .; V gene: TRBV7-8; CDR3 protein: CASSWDGLGELFF; CDR3 DNA: TGTGCCAGCAGCTGGGACGGCCTCGGGGAGCTGTTTTTT
D gene: .; J gene: TRBJ1-2; clone size: many; V gene: TRBV28; CDR3 protein: CASSQAVSGYTF; CDR3 DNA: TGTGCCAGCAGTCAGGCAGTATCTGGCTACACCTTC
D gene: TRBD1; J gene: TRBJ2-3; clone size: many; V gene: TRBV7-8; CDR3 protein: CASRRRPGQGAADTQYF; CDR3 DNA: TGTGCCAGCAGACGTCGACCGGGACAGGGGGCAGCAGATACGCAGTATTTT
D gene: TRBD2; J gene: TRBJ2-3; clone size: .; V gene: TRBV9; CDR3 protein: CASSVFQAGGKDTQYF; CDR3 DNA: TGTGCCAGCAGCGTCTTTCAAGCGGGGGGTAAGGATACGCAGTATTTT
D gene: .; J gene: TRBJ2-7; clone size: few; V gene: TRBV9; CDR3 protein: CASSVGVDSSYEQYF; CDR3 DNA: TGTGCCAGCAGCGTAGGAGTGGACAGCTCCTACGAGCAGTACTTC
D gene: TRBD1; J gene: TRBJ1-1; clone size: many; V gene: TRBV7-2; CDR3 protein: CASSLQMGQGSEAFF; CDR3 DNA: TGTGCCAGCAGCCTCCAGATGGGACAGGGGTCTGAAGCTTTCTTT
D gene: .; J gene: TRBJ2-2; clone size: many; V gene: TRBV20-1; CDR3 protein: CSAREVHRNTGELFF; CDR3 DNA: TGCAGTGCTAGAGAGGTTCACAGAAACACCGGGGAGCTGTTTTTT
D gene: .; J gene: TRBJ2-3; clone size: many; V gene: TRBV7-3; CDR3 protein: CASSMTGIGADTQYF; CDR3 DNA: TGTGCCAGCAGCATGACAGGAATAGGCGCGGATACGCAGTATTTT
D gene: TRBD1; J gene: TRBJ1-2; clone size: many; V gene: TRBV20-1; CDR3 protein: CSARDRAANYGYTF; CDR3 DNA: TGCAGTGCTAGGGACAGGGCTGCTAACTATGGCTACACCTTC
D gene: TRBD2; J gene: TRBJ2-5; clone size: many; V gene: TRBV11-2; CDR3 protein: CASSSPTSYQETQYF; CDR3 DNA: TGTGCCAGCAGCTCCCCGACTAGCTACCAAGAGACCCAGTACTTC
D gene: .; J gene: TRBJ2-5; clone size: .; V gene: TRBV28; CDR3 protein: CASSLLGRGRVAVKKETQYF; CDR3 DNA: TGTGCCAGCAGTTTATTGGGACGTGGCCGGGTAGCGGTAAAGAAAGAGACCCAGTACTTC
D gene: TRBD1; J gene: TRBJ2-1; clone size: many; V gene: TRBV24-1; CDR3 protein: CATSLTGEDEQFF; CDR3 DNA: TGTGCCACCAGTTTGACAGGGGAGGATGAGCAGTTCTTC
D gene: .; J gene: TRBJ2-1; clone size: .; V gene: TRBV18; CDR3 protein: CASSPRGVRDNEQFF; CDR3 DNA: TGTGCCAGCTCACCACGAGGAGTAAGGGACAATGAGCAGTTCTTC
D gene: .; J gene: TRBJ1-1; clone size: .; V gene: TRBV7-2; CDR3 protein: CASSFEGQREAFF; CDR3 DNA: TGTGCCAGCAGCTTCGAAGGCCAGCGGGAAGCTTTCTTT
D gene: .; J gene: TRBJ2-6; clone size: few; V gene: TRBV28; CDR3 protein: CASSLSGLTGANVLTF; CDR3 DNA: TGTGCCAGCAGTTTATCTGGGTTAACTGGGGCCAACGTCCTGACTTTC
D gene: .; J gene: TRBJ2-5; clone size: .; V gene: TRBV9; CDR3 protein: CASSVATEETQYF; CDR3 DNA: TGTGCCAGCAGCGTAGCAACAGAAGAGACCCAGTACTTC
D gene: .; J gene: TRBJ1-1; clone size: few; V gene: TRBV29-1; CDR3 protein: CSVKGNTEAFF; CDR3 DNA: TGCAGCGTTAAGGGGAACACTGAAGCTTTCTTT
D gene: .; J gene: TRBJ2-3; clone size: many; V gene: TRBV7-2; CDR3 protein: CASSLGLSTDTQYF; CDR3 DNA: TGTGCCAGCAGCTTGGGACTTTCGACAGATACGCAGTATTTT
D gene: .; J gene: TRBJ2-1; clone size: few; V gene: TRBV12-3/TRBV12-4; CDR3 protein: CASSSGQSINEQFF; CDR3 DNA: TGTGCCAGCAGCTCCGGACAGTCAATCAATGAGCAGTTCTTC
D gene: TRBD1; J gene: TRBJ2-2; clone size: once; V gene: TRBV11-2; CDR3 protein: CASSRQGRANTGELFF; CDR3 DNA: TGTGCCAGCAGTCGACAGGGCCGCGCGAACACCGGGGAGCTGTTTTTT
D gene: .; J gene: TRBJ2-1; clone size: few; V gene: TRBV2; CDR3 protein: CASSRGGRTNEQFF; CDR3 DNA: TGTGCCAGCAGTAGGGGGGGAAGGACCAATGAGCAGTTCTTC